This entry lists 13 T cell receptor beta chains sequenced from one sample in a study of cytomegalovirus exposure and HLA in healthy donors. The PCR used 60 Vbeta and 13 Jbeta primers. Sequencing was performed with immunoSEQ multiplex PCR; in TCRdb, only in-frame clones are kept and a portion is missing. The data contain 170,000 or so clones, about 80% of them singletons. Sequenced input: PBMCs. These receptors were collected from a woman aged 40 to 55 in good health and CMV-seronegative.

The chain combines TRBV7-9 with TRBJ1-2; 9 nucleotides align to TRBD1. V lost 4 bases and J lost 10; bases outside the gene matches: 13. Germline-derived CDR1 and CDR2 are SEHNR and FQNEAQ (reference sequence). The CDR3 extends over 15 amino acids. CDR3 amino acids: CASSSGDRVEHDYTF. CDR3 sequence (DNA): TGTGCCAGCAGCTCCGGGGACAGGGTCGAGCACGACTACACCTTC.

This clone was seen only a few times. The chain employs TRBV2 and TRBJ2-2, with 8 bases fitting TRBD1. Germline values: CDR1 SNHLY, CDR2 FYNNEI. CDR3 length: 16 amino acids. J was trimmed by 0 bases and V by 6 bases; bases with no gene match: 6. CDR3 sequence: CASRLTGASNTGELFF. For the CDR3, the DNA is TGTGCCAGCAGACTGACAGGGGCCTCGAACACCGGGGAGCTGTTTTTT.

This clone was detected a few times. The gene calls are TRBV7-9 and TRBJ2-1, with D possibly TRBD2 on 5 matching bases. This CDR3 comprises 11 residues. Germline loops: CDR1 SEHNR, CDR2 FQNEAQ (reference sequence). With 4 bases removed from V and 8 bases from J, the gap between germline ends came to 6 bases. CDR3 sequence reads: CASSYGDEQFF. The CDR3, as DNA: TGTGCCAGCAGCTACGGGGATGAGCAGTTCTTC.

The chain uses TRBV10-3 and TRBJ1-4, with 7 bases identical to TRBD1. The CDR3 is made up of 14 amino acids. The junction had 7 bases not matched to a gene; V was cut back by 4 bases and J by 8 bases. Per germline, CDR1 ENHRY and CDR2 SYGVKD. The CDR3 reads CAISGGDSGEKLFF. DNA for the CDR3: TGTGCCATCAGTGGGGGGGACAGCGGAGAAAAACTGTTTTTT.

The rearrangement joins TRBV5-8 to TRBJ2-5; tentatively, D is TRBD1 (5 bases). Germline V gene lookup returns CDR1 SGHTS and CDR2 YDEGEE. The CDR3 is 13 residues long. V gave up 1 base and J gave up 5 bases, with 9 bases separating them. The CDR3 DNA reads as TGTGCCAGCAGCTTGAGGTGGGGCGAGACCCAGTACTTC. Its translation: CASSLRWGETQYF.

The chain recombines TRBV19 with TRBJ2-1, with D possibly matching TRBD2 (6 bases). The CDR3 spans 14 residues. Trimming stripped 3 bases from V and 7 bases from J, with 13 bases between. Germline CDR1 reads LNHDA; CDR2 reads SQIVND (reference sequence). The CDR3: CASSIRDLRNEQFF. CDR3 nucleotides: TGTGCCAGTAGTATCCGGGACTTGCGGAATGAGCAGTTCTTC.

About this clone itself: The sample contains more than one DNA sequence encoding this CDR3. CDR3 DNA: TGTGCCAGCAGTTACTCGGGCCGAACCTACGAGCAGTACTTC. This translates into CASSYSGRTYEQYF. V gene TRBV6-5 combines with J gene TRBJ2-7, with D unresolved. Germline CDR1 MNHEY, CDR2 SVGAGI. This CDR3 spans 14 amino acids. The V end lost 0 bases, the J end lost 2 bases, and 8 bases lay between the germline ends.

This clone was counted a single time. The CDR3 coding sequence is TGTGCCAGTAATCTCCGCGGACAGTATGGCTACACCTTC. Translating gives CASNLRGQYGYTF. V is TRBV19 and J is TRBJ1-2, with a weak D call TRBD1 (6 bases). This CDR3 spans 13 amino acids. Germline CDR1 is LNHDA and CDR2 is SQIVND (reference sequence). V was trimmed by 7 bases and J by 5 bases, leaving 14 bases between them.

The chain couples TRBV7-6 to TRBJ1-3; 8 nucleotides agree with TRBD1. After removal of 3 bases from V and 2 bases from J, the junction contained 3 bases not matched to a gene. Germline CDR1 reads SGHVS; CDR2 reads FNYEAQ. This CDR3 has 15 amino acids. The CDR3: CASSFGQGAGNTIYF. CDR3 DNA: TGTGCCAGCAGCTTCGGACAGGGAGCTGGAAACACCATATATTTT. The full variable domain, its missing parts supplied by reference TRBV7-6 and TRBJ1-3, is GAGVSQSPRYKVTKRGQDVALRCDPISGHVSLYWYRQALGQGPEFLTYFNYEAQQDKSGLPNDRFSAERPEGSISTLTIQRTEQRDSAMYRCASSFGQGAGNTIYFGEGSWLTVV.

V gene TRBV6-5 combines with J gene TRBJ2-1; D is ambiguous. V lost 6 bases to trimming and J lost 3 bases, with 15 bases between them. The V gene's germline CDR1 is MNHEY and CDR2 SVGAGI. This CDR3 contains 15 residues. CDR3 in amino acids: CASSRRLTIYNEQFF. CDR3 sequence (DNA): TGTGCCAGCAGCCGCAGATTAACTATCTACAATGAGCAGTTCTTC.

The chain combines TRBV20-1 with TRBJ1-1; no clear D. The CDR3 totals 11 residues. Germline V gene sequence: CDR1 DFQATT, CDR2 SNEGSKA (reference sequence). Between the trimmed V and J ends, which lost 6 bases and 5 bases, there was a span of 10 bases. The CDR3 is CSASGGTEAFF. The CDR3 DNA reads TGCAGTGCCTCGGGCGGGACTGAAGCTTTCTTT.

This chain joins TRBV5-1 and TRBJ2-1, with D maybe TRBD1 (6 bases). Germline V gives CDR1 SGHRS, CDR2 YFSETQ. The CDR3 extends over 14 amino acids. The V end lost 2 bases, the J end lost 7 bases, and 13 bases lay between the germline ends. CDR3 loop: CASSFSGVINEQFF. The CDR3 nucleotides read TGCGCCAGCAGCTTCTCAGGGGTGATAAATGAGCAGTTCTTC.

The genes are TRBV5-6 and TRBJ2-7, with D possibly matching TRBD1 (8 bases). Germline CDR1 and CDR2: SGHDT and YYEEEE. The V end was cut by 3 bases, the J end by 5 bases, with 15 bases between. The CDR3 extends over 14 amino acids. CDR3 bases: TGTGCCAGCAGCTCGGACAGGGACTACCACGAGCAGTACTTC. It encodes CASSSDRDYHEQYF.